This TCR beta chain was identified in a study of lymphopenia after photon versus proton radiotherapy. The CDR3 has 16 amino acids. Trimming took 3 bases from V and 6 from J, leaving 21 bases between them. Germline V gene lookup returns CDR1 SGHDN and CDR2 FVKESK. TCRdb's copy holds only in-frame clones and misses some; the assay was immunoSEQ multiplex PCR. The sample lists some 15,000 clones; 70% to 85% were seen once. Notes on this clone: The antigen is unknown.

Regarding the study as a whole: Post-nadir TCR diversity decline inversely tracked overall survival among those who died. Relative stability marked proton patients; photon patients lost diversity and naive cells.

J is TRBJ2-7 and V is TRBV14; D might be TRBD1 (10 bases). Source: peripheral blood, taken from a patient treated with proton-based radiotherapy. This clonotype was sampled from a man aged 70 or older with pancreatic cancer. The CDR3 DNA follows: TGTGCCAGCAGCCACCTAGCGGGACAGGGGTTCGGCGAGCAGTACTTC. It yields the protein CASSHLAGQGFGEQYF.